The 7 T cell receptor beta chains presented below share a single source sample, sequenced in a study of T cell responses to AZD1222 COVID-19 vaccine. The protocol was immunoSEQ multiplex PCR, while the TCRdb copy is restricted to in-frame clones and leaves out a portion. The sample lists under 150,000 clones, roughly 88% occurring once. The sample was peripheral blood, taken 28 days after the second AZD1222 dose. The source of these receptors is an adult who received the AZD1222 COVID-19 vaccine.

This clone was seen only once. The V and J genes are TRBV7-3 and TRBJ2-3, with D unresolved. V was cut by 0 bases and J by 5 bases, with 9 bases left in between. Germline V gene lookup returns CDR1 SGHTA and CDR2 FQGTGA. The length of the CDR3 is 14 residues. In DNA form, the CDR3 reads TGTGCCAGCAGCTTAACCCTCGGCGGAGATACGCAGTATTTT. This codes for CASSLTLGGDTQYF.

A few counts support this clone. The V and J genes are TRBV7-9 and TRBJ1-1; 7 nucleotides match TRBD1. The germline V gene has CDR1 SEHNR and CDR2 FQNEAQ (reference sequence). The CDR3 contains 14 residues. V lost 4 bases to trimming and J lost 3 bases; unmatched junction nucleotides: 5. The CDR3 loop is CASSSTGTYTEAFF. The CDR3 DNA reads as TGTGCCAGCAGCTCGACAGGGACGTACACTGAAGCTTTCTTT.

The rearrangement links TRBV5-1 to TRBJ1-5; D possibly corresponds to TRBD1 (5 bases). Trimming pared 0 bases from V and 4 bases from J, leaving 8 bases between. The CDR3 is made up of 14 amino acids. Germline V gene sequence: CDR1 SGHRS, CDR2 YFSETQ. The CDR3 here is CASSLGDGNQPQHF. The CDR3, as DNA: TGCGCCAGCAGCTTGGGGGACGGGAATCAGCCCCAGCATTTT. The full variable domain, in which reference TRBV5-1 and TRBJ1-5 provide the parts outside the CDR3, is KAGVTQTPRYLIKTRGQQVTLSCSPISGHRSVSWYQQTPGQGLQFLFEYFSETQRNKGNFPGRFSGRQFSNSRSEMNVSTLELGDSALYLCASSLGDGNQPQHFGDGTRLSIL.

The chain uses TRBV5-6 and TRBJ2-7, with D possibly TRBD2 on 5 matching bases. Germline CDR1 and CDR2: SGHDT and YYEEEE. V was trimmed by 4 bases and J by 0 bases, leaving 8 bases between them. The CDR3 is made up of 13 amino acids. DNA for the CDR3: TGTGCCAGCAGCCCTGGGAGCTCCTACGAGCAGTACTTC. Protein: CASSPGSSYEQYF.

The V and J genes are TRBV7-2 and TRBJ1-2; 9 bases are shared with TRBD1. Germline V gene data show CDR1 as SGHTA and CDR2 as FQGNSA. V was pared by 1 base and J by 5 bases, with 11 bases of the junction left unmatched. The CDR3 runs to 17 residues. The CDR3 loop reads CASSLDTGTGSQYGYTF. CDR3 DNA: TGTGCCAGCAGCTTAGATACCGGGACAGGGTCTCAATATGGCTACACCTTC.

This clone was seen just once. CDR3 bases: TGTGCCAGCAGCCTTTCTCCGGGTAGGGGTCATGGCTACACCTTC. As protein: CASSLSPGRGHGYTF. The genes are TRBV5-8 and TRBJ1-2, with D possibly TRBD1 on 5 matching bases. The V gene lost 4 bases and the J gene lost 6 bases, with 19 bases spanning the gap. The length of the CDR3 is 15 residues. Germline loops: CDR1 SGHTS, CDR2 YDEGEE.

The CDR3 reads CASSFVRGHQPQHF. The CDR3 nucleotides read TGTGCCAGCAGTTTCGTCAGGGGACATCAGCCCCAGCATTTT. This chain connects TRBV27 to TRBJ1-5; D is possibly TRBD1 (6 bases). CDR3 size: 14 residues. Germline CDR1 is MNHEY and CDR2 is SMNVEV (reference sequence). Trimming cost V 3 bases and J 5 bases, with 11 bases left between them.